The next 20 T cell receptor beta chains were all read from a single sample in a study of spatial heterogeneity in lung cancer. Time point reported: sample taken at primary tumor resection. General study results and limits: The number of expanded tumor alpha and beta chains correlated with mutation number.

TCRdb reanalysed the 5' RACE reads using MiXCR and keeps one entry per CDR3 protein. The sample has some 3,500 distinct CDR3 sequences, 27% seen once; the top ten hold approximately 23%. For these TCRs, the target antigens are not known. Sequencing used lung tumor tissue, obtained at surgery. The origin of the receptors is a male donor with early-stage non-small cell lung cancer.

This clonotype is medium-sized (0.01 to 0.1%) by share. The chain carries TRBV2 and TRBJ2-6; D is uncertain. Germline V gene data show CDR1 as SNHLY and CDR2 as FYNNEI. V lost 4 bases to trimming and J lost 3 bases, with 7 bases between them. The CDR3 runs to 14 residues. The CDR3 reads CASSAIHGANVLTF. Written as DNA, the CDR3 is TGTGCCAGCAGTGCCATTCATGGGGCCAACGTCCTGACTTTC. Supplemented by reference TRBV2 and TRBJ2-6, the full variable domain reads EPEVTQTPSHQVTQMGQEVILRCVPISNHLYFYWYRQILGQKVEFLVSFYNNEISEKSEIFDDQFSVERPDGSNFTLKIRSTKLEDSAMYFCASSAIHGANVLTFGAGSRLTVL.

This clonotype is classed as large. The chain employs TRBV20-1 and TRBJ1-1, with D unresolved. Trimming took 0 bases from V and 5 from J, leaving 13 bases between them. Germline V gene data show CDR1 as DFQATT and CDR2 as SNEGSKA (reference sequence). The CDR3 is 14 residues long. CDR3 nucleotide sequence: TGCAGTGCTAGAGATAATGGAGGGTCGACTGAAGCTTTCTTT. Amino acid sequence: CSARDNGGSTEAFF.

By share, this clonotype counts as medium-sized. V and J are TRBV27 and TRBJ1-1, with a weak D call TRBD1 (5 bases). Germline CDR1 is MNHEY and CDR2 is SMNVEV (reference sequence). V was pared by 4 bases and J by 0 bases, with 9 bases between. This CDR3 has 14 amino acids. CDR3 residues: CASSSRGLNTEAFF. In DNA, the CDR3 is TGTGCCAGCAGTTCACGGGGGTTGAACACTGAAGCTTTCTTT.

Sample share makes this clonotype medium-sized. This chain uses TRBV5-4 with TRBJ2-5, with 9 nucleotides matching TRBD1. CDR1 and CDR2 (germline): SGHNT, YYREEE (reference sequence). Trimming removed 1 base from V and 2 bases from J; junction bases left unmatched: 6. The CDR3 runs to 16 residues. CDR3 region: CASSLNPTGGQETQYF. CDR3 DNA sequence: TGTGCCAGCAGCTTGAACCCGACAGGGGGTCAAGAGACCCAGTACTTC.

The table lists this clonotype with a few counts. The J gene is TRBJ2-1, the V gene TRBV4-3; TRBD2 aligns across 8 bases. V was pared by 0 bases and J by 8 bases, with 6 bases of the junction left unmatched. The CDR3 length is 15 residues. Looked up from germline, CDR1 is LGHNA and CDR2 is YSLEER. DNA of the CDR3: TGCGCCAGCAGCCAAGATAACGGGGGGGCGGATGAGCAGTTCTTC. Protein sequence: CASSQDNGGADEQFF.

This clonotype was observed a handful of times. This rearrangement joins TRBV6-1 to TRBJ2-7, with D perhaps matching TRBD1 or TRBD2 (5 bases each). The CDR3 contains 12 residues. Trimming cost V 1 base and J 4 bases, with 5 bases left between them. Germline-derived CDR1 and CDR2 are MNHNS and SASEGT. CDR3 nucleotides: TGTGCCAGCAGTGAAGGGGGGTACGAGCAGTACTTC. This gives the protein CASSEGGYEQYF.

V and J are TRBV20-1 and TRBJ2-2; TRBD2 aligns across 7 bases. Germline V gives CDR1 DFQATT, CDR2 SNEGSKA (reference sequence). V shed 5 bases and J 0 bases; nucleotides not matched to a gene: 3. The CDR3 covers 14 residues. CDR3 loop: CSAWEGANTGELFF. CDR3 in DNA: TGCAGTGCTTGGGAGGGCGCGAACACCGGGGAGCTGTTTTTT.

This clonotype rates as medium-sized (0.01 to 0.1%). This rearrangement joins TRBV15 to TRBJ2-5; a weak D match, TRBD2 (6 bases). Germline V gives CDR1 LNHNV, CDR2 YYDKDF (reference sequence). This CDR3 is built from 15 residues. V was clipped by 1 base and J by 5 bases, with 14 bases between them. The CDR3 nucleotides read TGTGCCACCAGCAGAGGCCGCAGGGACTCCGAGACCCAGTACTTC. Protein product: CATSRGRRDSETQYF.

This clonotype counts as medium-sized. The gene calls are TRBV7-9 and TRBJ2-3; 8 bases match TRBD2. Looked up from germline, CDR1 is SEHNR and CDR2 is FQNEAQ (reference sequence). J gave up 4 bases and V 6 bases, and 9 bases lay outside the gene matches. CDR3 size: 15 residues. CDR3 sequence: CASSLLTSAADTQYF. The CDR3 DNA sequence: TGTGCCAGCAGTTTGCTGACTAGCGCGGCAGATACGCAGTATTTT.

By share of the sample, this clonotype is medium-sized. The gene calls are TRBV7-9 and TRBJ1-2; 8 nucleotides line up with TRBD1. Per the germline V gene, CDR1 is SEHNR and CDR2 is FQNEAQ (reference sequence). This CDR3 contains 13 residues. The V gene end was trimmed by 5 bases and the J gene end by 8 bases; junction bases not matched to a gene: 7. The CDR3 bases are TGTGCCAGCAGCCCGACAGGGGAGGGCGGCTACACCTTC. It codes for CASSPTGEGGYTF.

This clonotype was detected only a few times. V and J are TRBV14 and TRBJ2-2; D gene ambiguous. With 6 bases removed from V and 2 bases from J, the gap between germline ends came to 1 base. This CDR3 has 11 residues. CDR1 SGHDN and CDR2 FVKESK come from the germline V gene. The CDR3: CASSNTGELFF. The CDR3 coding sequence is TGTGCCAGCAGTAACACCGGGGAGCTGTTTTTT. The complete variable domain, with remaining parts taken from reference TRBV14 and TRBJ2-2, reads EAGVTQFPSHSVIEKGQTVTLRCDPISGHDNLYWYRRVMGKEIKFLLHFVKESKQDESGMPNNRFLAERTGGTYSTLKVQPAELEDSGVYFCASSNTGELFFGEGSRLTVL.

This clonotype was picked up many times. The CDR3 DNA reads as TGTGCCAGCAGCTTGGGTCCTAGCGGCTACGAGCAGTACTTC. Translating it yields CASSLGPSGYEQYF. J is TRBJ2-7 and V is TRBV5-5, with 7 bases identical to TRBD2. This CDR3 region has 14 residues. In germline, CDR1 is SGHKS, CDR2 YYEKEE (reference sequence). With V trimmed by 0 bases and J by 3 bases, 3 bases remained unmatched.

Only a few counts were recorded for this clonotype. The J gene is TRBJ2-7, the V gene TRBV18; 10 nucleotides line up with TRBD1. The germline V gene encodes CDR1 KGHSH and CDR2 LQKENI. The CDR3 sequence is 16 residues long. V trimming: 0 bases; J trimming: 5 bases; junction bases outside the gene matches: 7. CDR3 in DNA: TGTGCCAGCTCACCACCGTCCGGGACAGGGGCCCACGAGCAGTACTTC. This codes for CASSPPSGTGAHEQYF.

This clonotype ranks as medium-sized. The chain recombines TRBV15 with TRBJ2-1; maybe TRBD2 (5 bases). This CDR3 region has 15 residues. Trimming took off 3 bases at V and 7 bases at J, with 16 bases between the two ends. Germline CDR1 LNHNV, CDR2 YYDKDF (reference sequence). CDR3: CATSRTGPRGNEQFF. CDR3 in DNA: TGTGCCACCAGCAGGACCGGCCCTAGAGGGAATGAGCAGTTCTTC.

This clonotype is medium-sized (0.01 to 0.1%) in the sample. This sequence joins TRBV7-3 and TRBJ2-1, with 8 bases matching TRBD2. This CDR3 has 15 amino acids. The V segment lost 1 base and the J segment 8 bases; nucleotides outside the gene matches: 7. Germline V CDR1 and CDR2: SGHTA, FQGTGA. This CDR3 reads CASSLKSGSFYEQFF. Here the CDR3 DNA reads TGTGCCAGCAGCTTAAAAAGCGGGAGTTTCTATGAGCAGTTCTTC. The full variable domain, in which reference TRBV7-3 and TRBJ2-1 provide the parts outside the CDR3, is GAGVSQTPSNKVTEKGKYVELRCDPISGHTALYWYRQSLGQGPEFLIYFQGTGAADDSGLPNDRFFAVRPEGSVSTLKIQRTERGDSAVYLCASSLKSGSFYEQFFGPGTRLTVL.

This clonotype is labeled medium-sized. The chain employs TRBV7-9 and TRBJ1-4, with 11 bases aligning to TRBD1. J gave up 11 bases and V 5 bases, and 10 bases lay outside the gene matches. The CDR3 covers 15 residues. Germline CDR1 SEHNR, CDR2 FQNEAQ (reference sequence). The CDR3: CASSTSGTGGEKLFF. In nucleotides, the CDR3 is TGTGCCAGCAGCACTTCCGGGACAGGGGGAGAGAAACTGTTTTTT.

This clonotype is termed medium-sized. The rearrangement uses TRBV5-1 and TRBJ2-3; a possible D gene is TRBD1 (5 bases). The CDR3 extends over 12 amino acids. Trimming removed 3 bases from V and 6 bases from J, with 8 bases in between. Germline V gene sequence: CDR1 SGHRS, CDR2 YFSETQ. CDR3 in amino acids: CASSYQGDTQYF. In DNA form, the CDR3 reads TGCGCCAGCAGCTATCAGGGCGATACGCAGTATTTT.

By proportion, this clonotype is medium-sized (0.01 to 0.1%). This chain uses TRBV2 with TRBJ1-1, with D unresolved. CDR1 is SNHLY, CDR2 FYNNEI, per germline. The CDR3 is made up of 14 amino acids. Trimming cost V 4 bases and J 1 base, with 10 bases left between them. CDR3 nucleotides: TGTGCCAGCAGTGGAGTCTACAGGAACACTGAAGCTTTCTTT. The encoded protein is CASSGVYRNTEAFF.

This clonotype is judged large. The chain employs TRBV3-1 and TRBJ2-5; possibly TRBD1 for D (5 bases). The CDR3 has 14 amino acids. V shed 5 bases and J shed 2 bases, with 12 bases lying between them. CDR1 and CDR2 (germline): LGHDT, YNNKEL (reference sequence). Here the CDR3 reads CASSDSDLQETQYF. DNA for the CDR3: TGTGCCAGCAGCGACAGTGACCTACAAGAGACCCAGTACTTC.

This clonotype is medium-sized (0.01 to 0.1%) within its sample. The genes are TRBV4-1 and TRBJ1-1, with D perhaps matching TRBD1 (5 bases). The V gene lost 0 bases and the J gene lost 0 bases, with 11 bases spanning the gap. Germline V gives CDR1 MGHRA, CDR2 YSYEKL. The CDR3 consists of 16 residues. This CDR3 is CASSQDRGRMNTEAFF. CDR3 DNA sequence: TGCGCCAGCAGCCAAGATCGGGGACGGATGAACACTGAAGCTTTCTTT.